This TCR beta chain stems from a study of blood T cell repertoires in COVID-19. Study-level background: The analysed material was cDNA or gDNA that came from T cells, B-cell-depleted T cells, or PBMCs.

This clone turned up a few times. CDR3 length: 14 residues. Trimming stripped 3 bases from V and 6 bases from J, with 9 bases between. CDR1 and CDR2 (germline): SNHLY, FYNNEI. As handled by the study authors: Estimation of nucleated cell counts relied on the amplification of reference gene primers. Profiled with immunoSEQ multiplex PCR; TCRdb holds only in-frame clones, not every one. That table gives V, J and clone size, and the DNA gave D and trimming. The sample includes 150,000 to 200,000 clones, around 85% of them seen just once. The chain couples TRBV2 to TRBJ1-6, with a tentative D call TRBD1 (5 bases). The source material was peripheral blood. The receptor was isolated from a man aged 60-69 years with active or convalescent COVID-19. The CDR3 DNA follows: TGTGCCAGCAGTGACAGGGCCTCTAATTCACCCCTCCACTTT. This gives the protein CASSDRASNSPLHF.